A single sample is the source of the 6 T cell receptor beta chains below, sequenced in a study of tumor-infiltrating lymphocytes in localized non-small cell lung cancer (dated by TCRdb to about 2021). The method behind the library was the immunoSEQ multiplex PCR assay. What TCRdb holds here is the immuneACCESS table cut down to in-frame rearrangements. Part of the clones is not present; checked against another copy, under half of the missing clones reflect an unresolved V gene, and the others are unexplained. Within this sample are 7,000 to 8,500 clones, with approximately 80% of them counted one time only. Clones ranked in the top ten supply under 6% of the sample. Material: lung tumor tissue. The receptors derive from a human donor with non-small cell lung cancer.

The chain has TRBV4-2 and TRBJ1-2; D is unresolved. Germline V lookup: CDR1 LGHNA, CDR2 YNFKEQ. V was shortened by 2 bases and J by 0 bases, with 10 bases between the two germline ends. The CDR3 has 15 amino acids. CDR3 coding DNA: TGTGCCAGCAGCCAACAGACATTCCCTAACTATGGCTACACCTTC. The encoded protein is CASSQQTFPNYGYTF.

The chain recombines TRBV21-1 with TRBJ2-1; TRBD2 is the table's D call and was not checked against the DNA. TRBV21-1 is listed as a pseudogene. The CDR3 is 16 residues long. This CDR3 is CASSGKTSGPDNEQFF. CDR3 sequence (DNA): TGTGCCAGCAGCGGGAAAACTAGCGGGCCAGACAATGAGCAGTTCTTC.

V and J are TRBV7-9 and TRBJ1-4, with D unclear. Germline CDR1 is SEHNR and CDR2 is FQNEAQ (reference sequence). Trimming took off 6 bases at V and 5 bases at J, with 7 bases between the two ends. This CDR3 has 12 amino acids. The CDR3 DNA follows: TGTGCCAGCAGGAGAGAAAATGAAAAACTGTTTTTT. Translated, it gives CASRRENEKLFF.

The genes are TRBV5-1 and TRBJ2-1, with a possible D match to TRBD1 (6 bases). The CDR3 spans 15 residues. The germline V gene has CDR1 SGHRS and CDR2 YFSETQ. The V and J ends lost 1 base and 2 bases respectively, with 10 bases between them. The CDR3 sequence is CASSLTGPPYNEQFF. Written as DNA, the CDR3 is TGCGCCAGCAGCTTGACAGGGCCCCCCTACAATGAGCAGTTCTTC.

The V call is TRBV9, the J call TRBJ2-2; the D is unclear. With 3 bases removed from V and 0 bases from J, the gap between germline ends came to 9 bases. The CDR3 totals 15 residues. Germline V gene sequence: CDR1 SGDLS, CDR2 YYNGEE. The CDR3: CASSARSTNTGELFF. The CDR3 DNA is TGTGCCAGCAGCGCCCGCTCTACGAACACCGGGGAGCTGTTTTTT.

The rearrangement links TRBV9 to TRBJ2-3, with D uncertain. This CDR3 is built from 11 residues. V lost 0 bases and J 5 bases, leaving 1 base between the germline ends. Germline CDR1 reads SGDLS; CDR2 reads YYNGEE. For the CDR3, the DNA is TGTGCCAGCAGCGTAGGAGATACGCAGTATTTT. Its translation: CASSVGDTQYF.